The rows below give T cell receptor beta chains drawn from one sample of a study of blood T cell repertoires in COVID-19. Generated by immunoSEQ multiplex PCR, the TCRdb table keeps only in-frame clones and is missing some. The table includes about 140,000 clones, 86% detected once. Sequencing was done on a sample of peripheral blood. The receptors stem from a woman in her sixties with acute or convalescent COVID-19. Both conserved end residues are part of each CDR3. A D gene is named only where the DNA matches it firmly. Rows give clone size only sometimes, using once, few, many, or a class for an expanded clone.

d_call: TRBD1; v_call: TRBV2; j_call: TRBJ2-3; clone_size: once; cdr3_nt: TGTGCCAGCAGTGAACGGGACAGGGGAGATACGCAGTATTTT; cdr3_aa: CASSERDRGDTQYF
d_call: .; v_call: TRBV28; j_call: TRBJ1-1; clone_size: .; cdr3_nt: TGTGCCAGCAGTAAGAGCGGGCCACAGAACACTGAAGCTTTCTTT; cdr3_aa: CASSKSGPQNTEAFF
d_call: .; v_call: TRBV7-9; j_call: TRBJ2-7; clone_size: .; cdr3_nt: TGTGCCAGCAGCTTGGGTGGAGACTTC; cdr3_aa: CASSLGGDF
d_call: TRBD2; v_call: TRBV5-1; j_call: TRBJ2-1; clone_size: .; cdr3_nt: TGCGCCAGCAGCTTGGCGGGAGGGGTCGATGAGCAGTTCTTC; cdr3_aa: CASSLAGGVDEQFF
d_call: .; v_call: TRBV9; j_call: TRBJ2-1; clone_size: .; cdr3_nt: TGTGCCAGCAGCGTGCTAGGATCTGACTACAATGAGCAGTTCTTC; cdr3_aa: CASSVLGSDYNEQFF
d_call: .; v_call: TRBV10-3; j_call: TRBJ1-3; clone_size: .; cdr3_nt: TGTGCCATCAGTGAGTCGTCCCCGTTGGCGGCCTCTGGAAACACCATATATTTT; cdr3_aa: CAISESSPLAASGNTIYF
d_call: TRBD1; v_call: TRBV3-1/TRBV3-2; j_call: TRBJ1-2; clone_size: .; cdr3_nt: TGTGCCAGCAGCGCAATGACAGGGTTGGACTATGGCTACACCTTC; cdr3_aa: CASSAMTGLDYGYTF
d_call: TRBD1; v_call: TRBV19; j_call: TRBJ1-5; clone_size: .; cdr3_nt: TGTGCCAGTCCGAGACCATCCCACAGGGGAGAAAGCAATCAGCCCCAGCATTTT; cdr3_aa: CASPRPSHRGESNQPQHF
d_call: TRBD1; v_call: TRBV4-1; j_call: TRBJ1-5; clone_size: few; cdr3_nt: TGCGCCAGCAGCCTCAGAGGGACAGTCAACAATCAGCCCCAGCATTTT; cdr3_aa: CASSLRGTVNNQPQHF
d_call: .; v_call: TRBV19; j_call: TRBJ2-7; clone_size: .; cdr3_nt: TGTGCCAGTAGTACGGACAAGAACTACGAGCAGTACTTC; cdr3_aa: CASSTDKNYEQYF
d_call: TRBD1; v_call: TRBV6-2/TRBV6-3; j_call: TRBJ1-4; clone_size: .; cdr3_nt: TGTGCCAGCAGTTCTGGACAGGCTAATGAAAAACTGTTTTTT; cdr3_aa: CASSSGQANEKLFF
d_call: .; v_call: TRBV10-3; j_call: TRBJ1-1; clone_size: .; cdr3_nt: TGTGCCATCGGCCCAACAGGGAACACTGAAGCTTTCTTT; cdr3_aa: CAIGPTGNTEAFF
d_call: .; v_call: TRBV4-3; j_call: TRBJ1-1; clone_size: .; cdr3_nt: TGCGCCAGCAGACACGAGGGGGACACTGAAGCTTTCTTT; cdr3_aa: CASRHEGDTEAFF
d_call: .; v_call: TRBV6-5; j_call: TRBJ2-3; clone_size: .; cdr3_nt: TGTGCCAGCAAGCGCGGGCTTTCACCCACAGATACGCAGTATTTT; cdr3_aa: CASKRGLSPTDTQYF
d_call: TRBD2; v_call: TRBV7-2; j_call: TRBJ2-3; clone_size: .; cdr3_nt: TGTGCCAGCAGCTCGTATCCCGGGACTACCGATAGCACAGATACGCAGTATTTT; cdr3_aa: CASSSYPGTTDSTDTQYF
d_call: .; v_call: TRBV12-2; j_call: TRBJ2-5; clone_size: .; cdr3_nt: TGTGCAAGTCGCTTAGCGCTTCGGGGGACAGGCCAAGAGACCCAGTACTTC; cdr3_aa: CASRLALRGTGQETQYF
d_call: TRBD1; v_call: TRBV2; j_call: TRBJ2-7; clone_size: .; cdr3_nt: TGTGCCAGCAGTGTAACAGGGGGCGGGGGATACGAGCAGTACTTC; cdr3_aa: CASSVTGGGGYEQYF
d_call: TRBD1; v_call: TRBV28; j_call: TRBJ2-6; clone_size: .; cdr3_nt: TGTGCCAGCAGTCCGACAGGGCCTGGGGCCAACGTCCTGACTTTC; cdr3_aa: CASSPTGPGANVLTF
d_call: .; v_call: TRBV27; j_call: TRBJ1-6; clone_size: .; cdr3_nt: TGTGCCAGCAGTTTAAAACCAGGTTTTAATTCACCCCTCCACTTT; cdr3_aa: CASSLKPGFNSPLHF
d_call: .; v_call: TRBV18; j_call: TRBJ1-6; clone_size: .; cdr3_nt: TGTGCCAGCTCACCAGGGGGGGATAATTCACCCCTCCACTTT; cdr3_aa: CASSPGGDNSPLHF
d_call: .; v_call: TRBV23-1; j_call: TRBJ2-7; clone_size: .; cdr3_nt: TGCGCCAGCAGTCAATCTCACGGCAGGGGCTACGAGCAGTACTTC; cdr3_aa: CASSQSHGRGYEQYF
d_call: .; v_call: TRBV6-5; j_call: TRBJ1-5; clone_size: .; cdr3_nt: TGTGCCAGCAGTACAGGGCTAGGGCAGCCCCAGCATTTT; cdr3_aa: CASSTGLGQPQHF
d_call: .; v_call: TRBV7-9; j_call: TRBJ1-4; clone_size: .; cdr3_nt: TGTGCCAGCAGCTTATCCGGTGGAAAACTGTTTTTT; cdr3_aa: CASSLSGGKLFF